Shown below are 24 T cell receptor beta chains from a single sample sequenced in a study of T cell changes during pregnancy in multiple sclerosis. The protocol was immunoSEQ multiplex PCR, while the TCRdb copy is restricted to in-frame clones and leaves out a portion. The profile shows around 30,000 clones, 90% of them singletons. The material was CD8+ T cells from peripheral blood mononuclear cells, obtained in the second trimester of pregnancy. The receptors stem from a female donor with multiple sclerosis, enrolled in a pregnancy study.

This chain joins TRBV25-1 and TRBJ2-3; possibly TRBD2 for D (6 bases). CDR3 length: 15 residues. Germline V gene lookup returns CDR1 MGHDK and CDR2 SYGVNS. V lost 4 bases, J lost 0 bases, and 11 bases lay in between. The CDR3 here is CASSVMRDSTDTQYF. The DNA for the CDR3 is TGTGCCAGCAGTGTCATGCGGGACAGCACAGATACGCAGTATTTT.

The chain joins TRBV29-1 to TRBJ2-3, with 13 bases that match TRBD2. Germline lookup yields CDR1 SQVTM and CDR2 ANQGSEA. Trimming took 7 bases from V and 4 from J; bases not matched to a gene: 8. The CDR3 length is 15 residues. The CDR3: CSGGLAGVRADTQYF. The CDR3 nucleotides are TGCAGCGGTGGACTAGCGGGAGTTCGTGCAGATACGCAGTATTTT.

The rearrangement links TRBV11-2 to TRBJ2-5; D uncertain. Trimming removed 1 base from V and 5 bases from J, with 11 bases in between. Germline CDR1 SGHAT, CDR2 FQNNGV. The length of the CDR3 is 14 residues. The CDR3 DNA follows: TGTGCCAGCAGCTTAGGATCAGCGAGGGAGACCCAGTACTTC. It encodes CASSLGSARETQYF.

The CDR3 nucleotides read TGTGCCAGCAGCTTACTGTGGGAGGCGACGAATGAGCAGTTCTTC. Encoded protein: CASSLLWEATNEQFF. This sequence joins TRBV7-6 and TRBJ2-1, with D possibly being TRBD2 (6 bases). CDR3 length: 15 amino acids. Trimming took 2 bases from V and 7 from J, leaving 15 bases between them. Per germline, CDR1 SGHVS and CDR2 FNYEAQ.

This chain connects TRBV7-2 to TRBJ2-1, with D perhaps matching TRBD2 (6 bases). Germline-derived CDR1 and CDR2 are SGHTA and FQGNSA. V shed 1 base and J shed 12 bases, with 13 bases lying between them. The CDR3 runs to 13 residues. CDR3 residues: CASSLGGELGQFF. As DNA, the CDR3 is TGTGCCAGCAGCTTAGGGGGGGAATTGGGGCAGTTCTTC.

The chain links TRBV7-9 to TRBJ1-2; no clear D gene. CDR1 is SEHNR and CDR2 is FQNEAQ in the germline V gene (reference sequence). The V end lost 4 bases, the J end lost 3 bases, and 18 bases lay between the germline ends. The CDR3 runs 16 residues. This CDR3 reads CASSSLGFETHYGYTF. As DNA, the CDR3 is TGTGCCAGCAGCTCACTCGGGTTTGAAACCCACTATGGCTACACCTTC. Full variable domain (missing parts from reference TRBV7-9 and TRBJ1-2): DTGVSQNPRHKITKRGQNVTFRCDPISEHNRLYWYRQTLGQGPEFLTYFQNEAQLEKSRLLSDRFSAERPKGSFSTLEIQRTEQGDSAMYLCASSSLGFETHYGYTFGSGTRLTVV.

CDR3 nucleotide sequence: TGTGCCAGCAGCTGGACTAGCGGGGCCACAGATACGCAGTATTTT. Amino acid sequence: CASSWTSGATDTQYF. This sequence joins TRBV13 and TRBJ2-3, with 12 positions matching TRBD2. Trimming cost V 4 bases and J 2 bases; bases outside gene matches: 1. The CDR3 contains 15 residues. The germline gives CDR1 PRHDT, CDR2 FYEKMQ (reference sequence).

The CDR3 DNA reads as TGCGCCAGCAGTGAGTCGAATAGCCCCCAGTTCTTC. Its protein is CASSESNSPQFF. V gene TRBV10-1 combines with J gene TRBJ2-1; D is undetermined. Germline V gene lookup returns CDR1 WNHNN and CDR2 SYGVQD (reference sequence). This CDR3 is 12 amino acids long. V lost 0 bases, J lost 13 bases, and 10 bases lay in between.

The chain combines TRBV14 with TRBJ2-7; D gene uncertain. The V and J ends lost 7 bases and 4 bases respectively, with 5 bases between them. The germline gives CDR1 SGHDN, CDR2 FVKESK. The CDR3 extends over 10 amino acids. For the CDR3, the DNA is TGTGCCAGCACCAGTTACGAGCAGTACTTC. This sequence encodes CASTSYEQYF.

The chain couples TRBV6-5 to TRBJ2-1, with 8 bases matching TRBD2. The germline V gene encodes CDR1 MNHEY and CDR2 SVGAGI. The CDR3 is made up of 15 amino acids. The junction had 10 bases not matched to a gene; V was cut back by 4 bases and J by 8 bases. CDR3 sequence (DNA): TGTGCCAGCAGTTCCTTTAGCGGGACATTCGATGAGCAGTTCTTC. This encodes CASSSFSGTFDEQFF.

The chain is built from TRBV6-6 and TRBJ2-5, with a weak D call TRBD1 (5 bases). The CDR3 totals 12 residues. Trimming took off 5 bases at V and 3 bases at J, with 7 bases between the two ends. Looked up from germline, CDR1 is MNHNY and CDR2 is SVGAGI (reference sequence). For the CDR3, the DNA is TGTGCCAGCAGTAAAGGGGAAGAGACCCAGTACTTC. Translation: CASSKGEETQYF.

The gene calls are TRBV15 and TRBJ2-7; 8 bases match TRBD1. The CDR3 consists of 14 residues. After removal of 1 base from V and 6 bases from J, the junction contained 5 bases not matched to a gene. Germline V lookup: CDR1 LNHNV, CDR2 YYDKDF (reference sequence). The CDR3 nucleotides are TGTGCCACCAGCAGAGGGGACAGGTCCCCCGAGCAGTACTTC. Protein sequence: CATSRGDRSPEQYF.

The chain has TRBV7-9 and TRBJ2-6; 8 bases map to TRBD1. The J segment lost 0 bases and the V segment lost 11 bases, leaving 9 bases of the junction unmatched. There are 16 residues in the CDR3. Germline CDR1 and CDR2: SEHNR and FQNEAQ (reference sequence). The CDR3 coding sequence is TGTGCCGGCTCGACAGGGGCTCCCTCTGGGGCCAACGTCCTGACTTTC. Translation: CAGSTGAPSGANVLTF.

The chain couples TRBV7-2 to TRBJ2-5; 10 nucleotides agree with TRBD2. CDR3 length: 16 amino acids. Trimming took 5 bases from V and 6 from J; bases not matched to a gene: 12. Germline CDR1 SGHTA, CDR2 FQGNSA. The CDR3 DNA is TGTGCCAGCAGCCGGAGGGGAGCGGGAGGGCCGCAGACCCAGTACTTC. Translated, it gives CASSRRGAGGPQTQYF. Full variable domain (missing parts from reference TRBV7-2 and TRBJ2-5): GAGVSQSPSNKVTEKGKDVELRCDPISGHTALYWYRQSLGQGLEFLIYFQGNSAPDKSGLPSDRFSAERTGGSVSTLTIQRTQQEDSAVYLCASSRRGAGGPQTQYFGPGTRLLVL.

The chain couples TRBV7-6 to TRBJ1-1; D not resolved. This CDR3 contains 13 residues. Trimming took 5 bases from V and 2 from J, leaving 9 bases between them. From germline, CDR1 is SGHVS and CDR2 FNYEAQ. The CDR3 coding sequence is TGTGCCAGCAGCCCAACGGGAAACACTGAAGCTTTCTTT. Encoded protein: CASSPTGNTEAFF. The full variable domain, with the rest looked up from reference TRBV7-6 and TRBJ1-1, is GAGVSQSPRYKVTKRGQDVALRCDPISGHVSLYWYRQALGQGPEFLTYFNYEAQQDKSGLPNDRFSAERPEGSISTLTIQRTEQRDSAMYRCASSPTGNTEAFFGQGTRLTVV.

The chain carries TRBV6-1 and TRBJ2-3, with D perhaps TRBD2 (5 bases). The CDR3 is made up of 14 amino acids. The germline V gene has CDR1 MNHNS and CDR2 SASEGT. The V end lost 5 bases, the J end lost 1 base, and 10 bases lay between the germline ends. As DNA, the CDR3 is TGTGCCAGCAGTAGCGGAGCCCGCACAGATACGCAGTATTTT. This codes for CASSSGARTDTQYF.

The gene calls are TRBV4-3 and TRBJ2-7, with TRBD1 identical over 7 bases. CDR1 and CDR2 (germline): LGHNA, YSLEER. This CDR3 contains 14 residues. With 3 bases clipped from V and 4 bases from J, the junction kept 6 bases outside the gene matches. Here the CDR3 reads CASSHGTEKYEQYF. CDR3 bases: TGCGCCAGCAGCCATGGGACAGAAAAGTACGAGCAGTACTTC.

By share of the sample, this clone is medium-sized. This sample also contains other DNA sequences that code for the same CDR3. This sequence joins TRBV4-2 and TRBJ2-6; tentative D call: TRBD1 (6 bases). V was cut by 0 bases and J by 0 bases, with 6 bases left in between. Germline V gene lookup returns CDR1 LGHNA and CDR2 YNFKEQ. The CDR3 has 16 amino acids. CDR3 region: CASSQEQGSGANVLTF. The CDR3 DNA sequence: TGTGCCAGCAGCCAAGAACAGGGCTCTGGGGCCAACGTCCTGACTTTC.

The chain joins TRBV5-1 to TRBJ2-5; a possible D gene is TRBD1 (7 bases). Per germline, CDR1 SGHRS and CDR2 YFSETQ. The CDR3 runs to 19 residues. V was cut by 0 bases and J by 5 bases, with 26 bases left in between. CDR3 in DNA: TGCGCCAGCAGCTTGGGAGGGACAGCGTGCGGGGTGTGCGAGGAGACCCAGTACTTC. Its protein is CASSLGGTACGVCEETQYF.

This clone appeared once. This sequence joins TRBV5-1 and TRBJ2-7; D not certain. This CDR3 region has 13 residues. Germline CDR1 reads SGHRS; CDR2 reads YFSETQ. The germline V and J ends were trimmed by 2 bases and 0 bases, with 6 bases remaining between them. Here the CDR3 reads CASSFGGSYEQYF. In DNA, the CDR3 is TGCGCCAGCAGCTTCGGCGGCTCCTACGAGCAGTACTTC.

By share, this clone counts as medium-sized. The gene calls are TRBV10-3 and TRBJ1-2; TRBD1 is a possible D gene (6 bases). This CDR3 is 14 amino acids long. CDR1 ENHRY and CDR2 SYGVKD come from the germline V gene. Trimming left V 2 bases short and J 5 bases short, with 12 bases between. The CDR3 DNA reads TGTGCCATCAGTGAGGGGGGCGAAGGATATGGCTACACCTTC. Translation: CAISEGGEGYGYTF.

This clone has only a few counts. The CDR3 DNA is TGTGGCGCGGGAACGTACACTGAAGCTTTCTTT. It translates to CGAGTYTEAFF. The chain combines TRBV2 with TRBJ1-1; D gene unclear. CDR3 length equals 11 residues. Germline V gives CDR1 SNHLY, CDR2 FYNNEI.

The chain combines TRBV11-2 with TRBJ2-7; possibly TRBD2 for D (5 bases). Germline CDR1 and CDR2: SGHAT and FQNNGV. The CDR3 has 13 amino acids. Trimming shortened V by 1 base and J by 4 bases, and 8 bases separated the two germline ends. For the CDR3, the DNA is TGTGCCAGCAGCTTAGGGACTCCTTACGAGCAGTACTTC. This codes for CASSLGTPYEQYF.

The rearrangement joins TRBV4-3 to TRBJ2-1; the match to TRBD2 covers 8 bases. The CDR3 length is 15 residues. With 5 bases clipped from V and 4 bases from J, the junction kept 7 bases outside the gene matches. CDR1 is LGHNA and CDR2 is YSLEER in the germline V gene. The CDR3: CASSELAEAYNEQFF. Here the CDR3 DNA reads TGCGCCAGCAGCGAACTAGCGGAAGCTTACAATGAGCAGTTCTTC.